This T cell receptor beta chain was recorded in a study of T cells in Graves' hyperthyroidism and ophthalmopathy (dated by TCRdb to the late 2010s). A note on the overall study: Peripheral blood samples were taken at the time of initial diagnosis, prior to any treatment. To identify TCR V-J signatures that set the groups apart, the researchers used a discovery cohort of more than 95 patients, made up of about 44 with Graves' ophthalmopathy and about 60 with stable Graves' hyperthyroidism. According to the paper, TCR Vbeta CDR3 sequencing was carried out on 135 peripheral blood samples, which came from approximately 41 ophthalmopathy, 75 to 80 hyperthyroidism and about 17 progressor patients. Once sampling was done, hyperthyroidism patients were given methimazole at a starting dose of 30 mg daily, whereas ophthalmopathy patients were given high-dose intravenous methylprednisolone. In addition, the study compared T-cell repertoires in thyroid tissue and in blood from roughly 6 Graves' hyperthyroidism patients. For training and testing, the 100 or so patients in the discovery cohort were randomly divided in a 7:3 ratio. Whether ophthalmopathy could be predicted prospectively was tested in an independent validation cohort made up of fewer than 20 hyperthyroidism patients plus 17 patients who later progressed to ophthalmopathy.

Concerning this clonotype: The specificity of this receptor is unknown. The input lacks base qualities; no much larger clone sits a single base away.

Hyperthyroidism patients were newly diagnosed, with disease duration under 2 months, and aged 18 to 65 years. Exclusion was applied to patients with uncontrolled infections, other autoimmune diseases, pregnancy or lactation. Diagnoses were based on clinical symptoms, serum thyroxine and TRAb, thyroid ultrasound and orbital computed tomography. Blood from progressor patients was collected at the time of first diagnosis with hyperthyroidism, before any ophthalmopathy symptoms had appeared. PBMCs were separated from under 12 ml of fresh peripheral blood using Ficoll-Paque density gradient centrifugation. Progressor patients were defined as those initially diagnosed with Graves' hyperthyroidism in whom ophthalmopathy developed during follow-up. Trizol reagent was used to extract total RNA, and RNA quality was then checked on an Agilent 2100 Bioanalyzer. Amplification of TCR beta CDR3 regions was carried out from RNA transcripts. A first-round RT-PCR of the TCR CDR3 used the HTBI primer set with the Qiagen OneStep RT-PCR kit. The libraries were constructed in a second round of multiplex PCR and then size-selected and purified. The libraries were sequenced on an Illumina HiSeq2000 using paired-end 100 bp reads. The authors' analysis ran thus. SOAPnuke was used to process the raw data, throwing out any read that contained adapters or uncalled bases, had a mean Phred below 15, or lacked an exact constant-primer or identifier match. COPE v1.2.5 was used to merge high-quality paired reads, and clonotypes were defined as unique nucleotide sequences. MiTCR v1.1 was used to align the clonotypes against IMGT TRBV, TRBD and TRBJ reference segments. The analysis was restricted to V-J combinations with a frequency above 0.0001, which together covered 99.2% of the repertoires. The TCS score was defined as the ratio of F50 (clonal expansion) to E x V (chaos), calculated using BLOSUM62-based TCRdist between CDR3 peptides within each V-J. Welch's t-statistics and random forest reduced around 510 V-J features to under 15, which were used in a naive Bayes classifier (R e1071). TCRdb reprocessing: public reads trimmed at Q25 with fastp, clones called with MiXCR, in-frame beta chains kept. CDR3 protein duplicates are merged, each entry listing the most common genes and DNA. These V and J calls derive from TCRdb rather than the authors' analysis. This sample holds under 450,000 distinct CDR3 sequences; 17% were observed only once. The ten largest clones capture almost 35% of the sample.

General conclusions and limits of the study: Ophthalmopathy was separated from stable hyperthyroidism by a 13 V-J signature model, with about 86% sensitivity and 81% to 82% specificity obtained in cross-validation and 80%/75% obtained in testing. In validation, the model predicted progression to ophthalmopathy with roughly 70% sensitivity and 72% to 75% specificity, a median of roughly seven months before onset. No statistical method was used to fix the sample size in advance, and group allocation was not hidden from the investigators. Blood samples also contained most of the expanded thyroid clonotypes (frequency above 0.001), which suggests that blood repertoires may reflect thyroid immune responses.

The germline V gene (reference sequence) yields GTSNPN for CDR1 and SVGIG for CDR2. V has 5 bases trimmed and J has 7 bases trimmed; junction bases matching no gene number 7. The cysteine opens and the phenylalanine closes a CDR3 of 13 amino acids. The sequence is cut down to CDR3 DNA, 39 bases in frame from base 1. This clonotype was sampled from a woman in her thirties with Graves' hyperthyroidism that later progressed to Graves' ophthalmopathy. Rearrangement joined TRBV30 to TRBJ1-5; 8 nucleotides in the junction match TRBD1. The source material was blood. The nucleotide sequence reads as follows: TGTGCCTGGGACACAGGGGGAGGACAGCCCCAGCATTTT. It is translated as CAWDTGGGQPQHF.